Listed here are 21 T cell receptor beta chains from one sample, sequenced in a study of cytomegalovirus exposure and HLA in healthy donors. The PCR used 60 Vbeta and 13 Jbeta primers. The protocol was immunoSEQ multiplex PCR, while the TCRdb copy is restricted to in-frame clones and leaves out a portion. The sample consists of about 43,000 clones, under 60% of them appearing once. Sequenced: PBMCs. These TCRs come from a man aged 55 to 70 in good health and CMV-seronegative.

The chain has TRBV30 and TRBJ1-2; 7 positions match TRBD1. This CDR3 comprises 16 residues. Germline V lookup: CDR1 GTSNPN, CDR2 SVGIG (reference sequence). Trimming took 4 bases from V and 0 from J; bases not matched to a gene: 11. The CDR3 region is CAWTVSDRQANYGYTF. In nucleotides, the CDR3 is TGTGCCTGGACTGTATCGGACAGGCAAGCTAACTATGGCTACACCTTC.

This clone was seen more than once but under ten times. The chain is built from TRBV14 and TRBJ1-1; TRBD1 matches at 8 bases. This CDR3 comprises 14 residues. Germline CDR1 reads SGHDN; CDR2 reads FVKESK. The V and J ends lost 0 bases and 4 bases, in that order; junction bases with no gene match: 1. The CDR3 spells CASSQEDRATEAFF. Here the CDR3 DNA reads TGTGCCAGCAGCCAAGAGGACAGGGCCACTGAAGCTTTCTTT.

This chain connects TRBV29-1 to TRBJ1-5, with 8 nucleotides matching TRBD1. The CDR3 runs 14 residues. V gave up 6 bases and J gave up 4 bases; unmatched junction bases: 8. The germline V gene encodes CDR1 SQVTM and CDR2 ANQGSEA. This CDR3 reads CSVLQTGGNQPQHF. The CDR3 coding sequence is TGCAGCGTCCTTCAAACAGGGGGTAATCAGCCCCAGCATTTT.

This clone was detected only a few times. The chain carries TRBV27 and TRBJ2-7; D uncertain. Looked up from germline, CDR1 is MNHEY and CDR2 is SMNVEV (reference sequence). Trimming took off 6 bases at V and 1 base at J, with 13 bases between the two ends. This CDR3 has 14 amino acids. CDR3 sequence (DNA): TGTGCCAGCAGGGCCTTAGACTCATCCTACGAGCAGTACTTC. Translation gives CASRALDSSYEQYF.

The rearrangement uses TRBV18 and TRBJ2-5; 8 bases match TRBD2. Trimming took 3 bases from V and 1 from J; bases not matched to a gene: 4. The CDR3 length is 15 residues. The germline gives CDR1 KGHSH, CDR2 LQKENI. As DNA, the CDR3 is TGTGCCAGCTCACCGGAGCGGGGGCCCCAAGAGACCCAGTACTTC. This gives the protein CASSPERGPQETQYF.

J is TRBJ1-5 and V is TRBV7-8; D may be TRBD1 (5 bases). The V end was cut by 5 bases, the J end by 7 bases, with 18 bases between. Germline V gene data show CDR1 as SGHVS and CDR2 as FQNEAQ. The CDR3 runs 15 residues. CDR3 bases: TGTGCCAGCAGCCCTGACAGTATGGAGCGCCAGCCCCAGCATTTT. Its translation: CASSPDSMERQPQHF.

V is TRBV5-1 and J is TRBJ2-5, with a tentative D call TRBD1 (5 bases). The germline CDR1 and CDR2 sequences are SGHRS and YFSETQ. This CDR3 comprises 14 residues. Trimming removed 6 bases at V and 5 bases at J, with 17 bases between. The chain's CDR3 is CASTKSWGSETQYF. DNA for the CDR3: TGCGCCAGCACCAAGTCTTGGGGCTCGGAGACCCAGTACTTC.

This clone came up a few times. The chain carries TRBV7-2 and TRBJ1-5; D remains ambiguous. The germline CDR1 and CDR2 sequences are SGHTA and FQGNSA. V lost 5 bases, J lost 5 bases, and 10 bases lay in between. The CDR3 spans 13 residues. The CDR3 DNA sequence: TGTGCCAGCAGCCGGTTTCGGGATCAGCCCCAGCATTTT. It is translated as CASSRFRDQPQHF. The full variable domain, with the rest looked up from reference TRBV7-2 and TRBJ1-5, is GAGVSQSPSNKVTEKGKDVELRCDPISGHTALYWYRQSLGQGLEFLIYFQGNSAPDKSGLPSDRFSAERTGGSVSTLTIQRTQQEDSAVYLCASSRFRDQPQHFGDGTRLSIL.

The chain links TRBV5-1 to TRBJ2-3, with 13 positions matching TRBD2. This CDR3 has 18 amino acids. V dropped 4 bases and J dropped 2; count of bases not matched to a gene: 10. Germline loops: CDR1 SGHRS, CDR2 YFSETQ. DNA for the CDR3: TGCGCCAGCAGCCGACGGACTAGCGGGAGAGCACCCACAGATACGCAGTATTTT. This codes for CASSRRTSGRAPTDTQYF.

The chain links TRBV4-3 to TRBJ1-2; 8 bases are a match to TRBD1. This CDR3 comprises 14 residues. Germline V gives CDR1 LGHNA, CDR2 YSLEER. The V segment lost 1 base and the J segment 6 bases; nucleotides outside the gene matches: 4. The DNA of the CDR3 is TGCGCCAGCAGCCAAGGCCAGGGGGCAGATGGCTACACCTTC. Translated: CASSQGQGADGYTF.

This clone occurred a few times. V gene TRBV9 combines with J gene TRBJ2-2; TRBD1 aligns across 8 bases. The length of the CDR3 is 15 residues. Germline CDR1 is SGDLS and CDR2 is YYNGEE. V lost 2 bases and J lost 5; bases outside the gene matches: 5. DNA of the CDR3: TGTGCCAGCAGCGTCCGGGACAGGACGACCGGGGAGCTGTTTTTT. It is translated as CASSVRDRTTGELFF.

The table lists this clone with a few counts. The CDR3 bases are TGTGCCAGCAGCGTACAGGGAGGTGGCTACACCTTC. It specifies CASSVQGGGYTF. The chain has TRBV9 and TRBJ1-2; D perhaps matches TRBD1 (5 bases). Germline values: CDR1 SGDLS, CDR2 YYNGEE. This CDR3 is built from 12 residues. V lost 1 base and J 7 bases, leaving 8 bases between the germline ends.

In this sample, this clone turned up a few times. The chain is built from TRBV27 and TRBJ1-4; D unclear. V was clipped by 4 bases and J by 10 bases, with 13 bases between them. The CDR3 sequence is 13 residues long. Per the germline V gene, CDR1 is MNHEY and CDR2 is SMNVEV (reference sequence). CDR3 amino acids: CASSYSMVGKLFF. DNA of the CDR3: TGTGCCAGCAGTTACAGTATGGTAGGAAAACTGTTTTTT.

This clone was observed a few times. The CDR3 DNA reads TGTGCCAGTACCAGACAGGGTGCCCAGCCCCAGCATTTT. Amino acid sequence: CASTRQGAQPQHF. The V call is TRBV19, the J call TRBJ1-5; 7 positions agree with TRBD1. The CDR3 is 13 amino acids. CDR1 and CDR2 (germline): LNHDA, SQIVND (reference sequence). With V trimmed by 7 bases and J by 7 bases, 7 bases remained unmatched.

V usage is TRBV7-2 and J usage is TRBJ1-4, with D possibly matching TRBD1 (6 bases). This CDR3 comprises 13 residues. Trimming took 5 bases from V and 8 from J, leaving 12 bases between them. Germline CDR1 is SGHTA and CDR2 is FQGNSA. This chain's CDR3 is CASSPGGGEKLFF. The CDR3 nucleotides read TGTGCCAGCAGCCCGGGAGGGGGGGAAAAACTGTTTTTT. Drawing the rest from reference TRBV7-2 and TRBJ1-4, the complete variable domain is GAGVSQSPSNKVTEKGKDVELRCDPISGHTALYWYRQSLGQGLEFLIYFQGNSAPDKSGLPSDRFSAERTGGSVSTLTIQRTQQEDSAVYLCASSPGGGEKLFFGSGTQLSVL.

This chain joins TRBV19 and TRBJ1-1; D gene unclear. CDR1 LNHDA and CDR2 SQIVND come from the germline V gene (reference sequence). Trimming left V 5 bases short and J 8 bases short, with 15 bases between. There are 13 residues in the CDR3. This CDR3 is CASSPGDFYEAFF. In nucleotides, the CDR3 is TGTGCCAGTAGTCCCGGGGATTTCTACGAAGCTTTCTTT. Full variable domain (missing parts from reference TRBV19 and TRBJ1-1): DGGITQSPKYLFRKEGQNVTLSCEQNLNHDAMYWYRQDPGQGLRLIYYSQIVNDFQKGDIAEGYSVSREKKESFPLTVTSAQKNPTAFYLCASSPGDFYEAFFGQGTRLTVV.

The CDR3 spells CASSRQGWRQETQYF. DNA for the CDR3: TGTGCCAGCAGTCGACAGGGGTGGAGGCAAGAGACCCAGTACTTC. V and J are TRBV6-5 and TRBJ2-5; TRBD1 agrees at 8 bases. Germline V lookup: CDR1 MNHEY, CDR2 SVGAGI. V was pared by 5 bases and J by 2 bases, with 7 bases of the junction left unmatched. CDR3 length equals 15 residues.

This clone has more than one count but fewer than ten. The chain couples TRBV6-6 to TRBJ1-1; TRBD1 might be the D (6 bases). Germline CDR1 reads MNHNY; CDR2 reads SVGAGI (reference sequence). This CDR3 has 15 residues. Trimming removed 2 bases at V and 1 base at J, with 11 bases between. This chain's CDR3 is CASSYTPQGNTEAFF. In nucleotides, the CDR3 is TGTGCCAGCAGTTACACCCCACAGGGGAACACTGAAGCTTTCTTT.

This clone was recorded once. V usage is TRBV5-1 and J usage is TRBJ2-7; 7 positions match TRBD2. CDR3 size: 16 residues. Germline values: CDR1 SGHRS, CDR2 YFSETQ. The junction had 11 bases not matched to a gene; V was cut back by 1 base and J by 4 bases. The CDR3 spells CASSLPLGGEVYEQYF. CDR3 coding DNA: TGCGCCAGCAGCTTGCCTCTGGGGGGGGAGGTGTACGAGCAGTACTTC.

The chain joins TRBV6-1 to TRBJ1-2; D is perhaps TRBD1 (6 bases). Germline lookup yields CDR1 MNHNS and CDR2 SASEGT. This CDR3 contains 13 residues. Trimming took 5 bases from V and 8 from J, leaving 15 bases between them. The CDR3 protein is CASSPTGLRGYTF. CDR3 DNA sequence: TGTGCCAGCAGTCCTACAGGGTTACGGGGCTACACCTTC.

To note about this clone: At one end, the junction sequence differs from germline, possibly due to a read error. The V call is TRBV5-1, the J call TRBJ2-7, with TRBD1 identical over 8 bases. Germline V gene data show CDR1 as SGHRS and CDR2 as YFSETQ. The CDR3 is 15 amino acids. The CDR3 reads CAGSLGGQGSYEQYF. The CDR3 DNA follows: TGCGCCGGCAGCTTGGGCGGACAGGGATCCTACGAGCAGTACTTC. Based on the CDR3 plus reference TRBV5-1 and TRBJ2-7, the full variable domain is KAGVTQTPRYLIKTRGQQVTLSCSPISGHRSVSWYQQTPGQGLQFLFEYFSETQRNKGNFPGRFSGRQFSNSRSEMNVSTLELGDSALYLCAGSLGGQGSYEQYFGPGTRLTVT.